Below, 10 T cell receptor beta chains from the same sample are listed, as sequenced in a study of cytomegalovirus exposure and HLA in healthy donors. Both 60 Vbeta primers and 13 Jbeta primers went into the PCR. The protocol was immunoSEQ multiplex PCR, while the TCRdb copy is restricted to in-frame clones and leaves out a portion. The data contain 200,000 or so clones, around 83% of them seen just once; the ten biggest clones take up roughly 2.5%. The sample consisted of PBMCs. These receptors all come from a woman in her 40s in good health and CMV-seronegative.

The chain employs TRBV29-1 and TRBJ1-1; D ambiguous. V lost 4 bases and J 1 base, leaving 10 bases between the germline ends. Germline loops: CDR1 SQVTM, CDR2 ANQGSEA. The CDR3 has 13 residues. Here the CDR3 reads CSVVYSQNTEAFF. CDR3 sequence (DNA): TGCAGCGTTGTTTACTCCCAGAACACTGAAGCTTTCTTT. The full variable domain, in which reference TRBV29-1 and TRBJ1-1 provide the parts outside the CDR3, is SAVISQKPSRDICQRGTSLTIQCQVDSQVTMMFWYRQQPGQSLTLIATANQGSEATYESGFVIDKFPISRPNLTFSTLTVSNMSPEDSSIYLCSVVYSQNTEAFFGQGTRLTVV.

The V call is TRBV7-2, the J call TRBJ2-1, with 11 bases that match TRBD2. J lost 6 bases, V lost 6 bases, and 7 bases had no gene match. This CDR3 comprises 15 residues. Germline V gene lookup returns CDR1 SGHTA and CDR2 FQGNSA. DNA for the CDR3: TGTGCCAGCAGTCTCCCCGGGACTAGCGGCAATGAGCAGTTCTTC. This codes for CASSLPGTSGNEQFF.

The chain recombines TRBV12-1 with TRBJ2-7; the table's D call, TRBD1, was not checked against the DNA. TRBV12-1 is a known pseudogene. The CDR3 totals 15 residues. As DNA, the CDR3 is TGTGCCAGCAGCTTTCGAAGGGGGTTTCCCTACGAGCAGTACTTC. Translation gives CASSFRRGFPYEQYF.

The chain employs TRBV6-1 and TRBJ2-7, with 9 bases fitting TRBD1. The V and J ends lost 4 bases and 3 bases, in that order; junction bases with no gene match: 7. Germline-derived CDR1 and CDR2 are MNHNS and SASEGT. This CDR3 has 15 amino acids. Written as DNA, the CDR3 is TGTGCCAGCAGTGCTACCGGGACAGGGAGCTACGAGCAGTACTTC. Its protein is CASSATGTGSYEQYF.

The chain recombines TRBV5-4 with TRBJ2-7, with D tentatively TRBD1 (5 bases). The CDR3 sequence is 12 residues long. V gave up 4 bases and J gave up 2 bases, with 7 bases separating them. Per germline, CDR1 SGHNT and CDR2 YYREEE (reference sequence). DNA of the CDR3: TGTGCCAGCAGCGCAGGGCCCTACGAGCAGTACTTC. This translates into CASSAGPYEQYF.

This clone was seen a single time. In nucleotides, the CDR3 is TGCGCCAGCAGCCAGACGACAGGGGTCGGAGCTGAAGCTTTCTTT. It encodes CASSQTTGVGAEAFF. The chain joins TRBV4-1 to TRBJ1-1; 8 nucleotides agree with TRBD1. Germline CDR1 and CDR2: MGHRA and YSYEKL. Trimming at V came to 3 bases and at J to 6 bases, leaving 9 bases not matched to a gene. This CDR3 is built from 15 residues.

This clone was recorded only once. The genes are TRBV10-1 and TRBJ2-7; TRBD1 matches at 8 bases. V gave up 4 bases and J gave up 7 bases; unmatched junction bases: 6. Per the germline V gene, CDR1 is WNHNN and CDR2 is SYGVQD (reference sequence). The CDR3 spans 13 residues. DNA for the CDR3: TGCGCCAGCAGTGGACAGGGGATTGAAGAGCAGTACTTC. Its protein is CASSGQGIEEQYF.

This chain connects TRBV5-6 to TRBJ1-2; 7 bases are shared with TRBD1. The CDR3 length is 12 residues. The germline CDR1 and CDR2 sequences are SGHDT and YYEEEE. V gave up 3 bases and J gave up 8 bases; unmatched junction bases: 4. The CDR3 loop is CASSWDRSGYTF. The CDR3 DNA is TGTGCCAGCAGCTGGGACAGAAGCGGCTACACCTTC.

The chain couples TRBV9 to TRBJ2-2, with 12 bases fitting TRBD2. V was pared by 4 bases and J by 5 bases, with 6 bases of the junction left unmatched. Germline V CDR1 and CDR2: SGDLS, YYNGEE. This CDR3 spans 16 amino acids. CDR3 residues: CASSLFTSGGTGELFF. CDR3 nucleotides: TGTGCCAGCAGCCTATTCACTAGCGGGGGGACCGGGGAGCTGTTTTTT. Looking up the rest from reference TRBV9 and TRBJ2-2 gives the full variable domain: DSGVTQTPKHLITATGQRVTLRCSPRSGDLSVYWYQQSLDQGLQFLIQYYNGEERAKGNILERFSAQQFPDLHSELNLSSLELGDSALYFCASSLFTSGGTGELFFGEGSRLTVL.

V is TRBV19 and J is TRBJ1-1; 9 bases are a match to TRBD1. The CDR3 has 15 amino acids. J lost 7 bases, V lost 5 bases, and 11 bases had no gene match. Per germline, CDR1 LNHDA and CDR2 SQIVND (reference sequence). As DNA, the CDR3 is TGTGCCAGTAGTTTCTCCGGGACAGGGAACGGTGAAGCTTTCTTT. Protein sequence: CASSFSGTGNGEAFF.